The rows below give T cell receptor beta chains drawn from one sample of a study of cytomegalovirus exposure and HLA in healthy donors. Assay: immunoSEQ multiplex PCR; the TCRdb copy retains only in-frame clones and omits some. The table lists fewer than 150,000 clones, around three quarters of them singletons, with nearly 7% in the top ten. Sequencing was performed on PBMCs. These receptors were obtained from a man between 40 and 49 years old in good health and CMV-seropositive. The CDR3 runs from the conserved cysteine through the conserved F or W. D genes are given only for firm matches. Clone size, where shown, is once, few, many, or a class for clones that have expanded.

j_call,v_call,clone_size,d_call,cdr3_aa,cdr3_nt
TRBJ2-1,TRBV5-1,once,NA,CASSRGDPYNEQFF,TGCGCCAGCTCGCGGGGAGACCCCTACAATGAGCAGTTCTTC
TRBJ2-3,TRBV5-1,NA,TRBD2,CASSFLAGGTTDTQYF,TGCGCCAGCAGCTTCCTCGCGGGGGGTACGACAGATACGCAGTATTTT
TRBJ1-4,TRBV5-1,once,NA,CASSLSGQPNEKLFF,TGCGCCAGCAGCCTCAGTGGGCAGCCCAATGAAAAACTGTTTTTT
TRBJ2-6,TRBV5-4,few,NA,CASSSSAGANVLTF,TGTGCCAGCAGCTCCAGTGCCGGGGCCAACGTCCTGACTTTC
TRBJ2-3,TRBV5-5,NA,TRBD1,CASSLGQGWGTDTQYF,TGTGCCAGCAGCTTGGGACAGGGATGGGGCACAGATACGCAGTATTTT
TRBJ2-7,TRBV7-2,once,NA,CASSLPRLQGSSYEQYF,TGTGCCAGCAGCCTTCCCCGCCTCCAGGGGAGCTCCTACGAGCAGTACTTC
TRBJ1-3,TRBV5-5,NA,NA,CASSLGLRGSGNTIYF,TGTGCCAGCAGCTTGGGCCTTAGGGGCTCTGGAAACACCATATATTTT
TRBJ2-7,TRBV2,NA,TRBD1,CASSEGAGGYYEQYF,TGTGCCAGCAGTGAAGGGGCAGGGGGCTACTACGAGCAGTACTTC
TRBJ1-1,TRBV27,NA,TRBD1,CASSPGQGEAFF,TGTGCCAGCAGTCCGGGACAGGGAGAAGCTTTCTTT
TRBJ2-1,TRBV7-9,NA,TRBD1,CASSRWTDRGQNEQFF,TGTGCCAGCAGCCGTTGGACGGACAGGGGGCAGAATGAGCAGTTCTTC
TRBJ1-6,TRBV15,NA,NA,CATSRDPSGTMNSPLHF,TGTGCCACCAGCAGAGATCCTTCCGGGACAATGAATTCACCCCTCCACTTT
TRBJ2-1,TRBV5-4,NA,TRBD1,CASSRGQGTTYNEQFF,TGTGCCAGCAGCCGAGGACAGGGGACCACCTACAATGAGCAGTTCTTC
TRBJ1-6,TRBV7-6,few,TRBD1,CASSPGQGGALHF,TGTGCCAGCAGCCCCGGACAGGGAGGCGCCCTCCACTTT
TRBJ2-7,TRBV30,NA,NA,CAWSPRPARDEQYF,TGTGCCTGGAGTCCCAGACCGGCCAGGGACGAGCAGTACTTC
TRBJ1-4,TRBV19,NA,NA,CASKTGINEKLFF,TGTGCCAGCAAGACAGGCATTAATGAAAAACTGTTTTTT
TRBJ1-1,TRBV5-4,NA,TRBD1,CASSSDRGRTEAFF,TGTGCCAGCAGCTCGGACAGGGGAAGAACTGAAGCTTTCTTT
TRBJ2-5,TRBV18,NA,NA,CASSPREETQYF,TGTGCCAGCTCACCAAGAGAGGAGACCCAGTACTTC
TRBJ2-5,TRBV19,once,NA,CASSVGAGVETQYF,TGTGCCAGTAGTGTAGGAGCAGGGGTGGAGACCCAGTACTTC
TRBJ1-3,TRBV5-6,NA,NA,CASSTGSGNTIYF,TGTGCCAGCAGTACAGGGTCTGGAAACACCATATATTTT
TRBJ1-1,TRBV5-4,NA,NA,CASSLDGGMGAFF,TGTGCCAGCAGCTTGGATGGGGGGATGGGAGCTTTCTTT
TRBJ2-5,TRBV20-1,NA,NA,CSAYEQATQYF,TGCAGTGCCTACGAGCAGGCGACCCAGTACTTC
TRBJ1-3,TRBV7-8,NA,NA,CASSGRTGIESGNTIYF,TGTGCCAGCAGCGGACGGACTGGAATCGAGTCTGGAAACACCATATATTTT
TRBJ2-7,TRBV2,NA,TRBD1,CASAWDSQMSSYEQYF,TGTGCCAGCGCCTGGGACAGCCAGATGAGCTCCTACGAGCAGTACTTC
TRBJ2-7,TRBV5-1,NA,TRBD1,CASSSSYRGIHEQYF,TGCGCCAGCAGCTCGTCATACAGGGGGATCCACGAGCAGTACTTC
TRBJ1-5,TRBV28,once,NA,CASSPTGYGQPQHF,TGTGCCAGCAGTCCTACAGGCTACGGACAGCCCCAGCATTTT
TRBJ2-2,TRBV2,NA,TRBD1,CASSEAGTGVGGELFF,TGTGCCAGCAGTGAAGCCGGGACAGGGGTTGGCGGGGAGCTGTTTTTT
TRBJ2-1,TRBV7-9,NA,NA,CASSLVEGSNNEQFF,TGTGCCAGCAGCTTAGTGGAGGGATCAAACAATGAGCAGTTCTTC
TRBJ2-2,TRBV19,NA,NA,CASSIAWETGELFF,TGTGCCAGTAGTATAGCATGGGAGACCGGGGAGCTGTTTTTT
TRBJ1-2,TRBV27,NA,TRBD1,CASSSTGGNGYTF,TGTGCCAGCAGTTCTACAGGGGGCAATGGCTACACCTTC
TRBJ2-7,TRBV5-1,once,NA,CASSSQGYPYEQYF,TGCGCCAGCAGCTCCCAGGGGTATCCCTACGAGCAGTACTTC
TRBJ2-7,TRBV5-5,NA,TRBD2,CASSLGGSGDYEQYF,TGTGCCAGCAGCTTGGGGGGCAGCGGGGACTACGAGCAGTACTTC
TRBJ2-1,TRBV7-9,NA,NA,CASSSQGYEQFF,TGTGCCAGCAGCTCTCAGGGGTATGAGCAGTTCTTC
TRBJ2-2,TRBV18,NA,NA,CASSPLSTGELFF,TGTGCCAGCTCACCCCTCAGCACCGGGGAGCTGTTTTTT
TRBJ2-2,TRBV18,NA,TRBD1,CASSSGQGNTGELFF,TGTGCCAGCTCTTCGGGACAGGGGAACACCGGGGAGCTGTTTTTT
TRBJ2-7,TRBV5-1,NA,NA,CASSLALDYEQYF,TGCGCCAGCAGCTTGGCCCTCGACTACGAGCAGTACTTC
TRBJ1-1,TRBV5-5,NA,TRBD1,CASSLQPTGTVGQSEAFF,TGTGCCAGCAGCTTACAACCTACCGGGACAGTAGGACAGTCTGAAGCTTTCTTT
TRBJ2-3,TRBV4-1,NA,TRBD1,CASSRTTGETDTQYF,TGCGCCAGCAGCCGGACCACAGGGGAAACAGATACGCAGTATTTT
TRBJ1-6,TRBV4-3,once,NA,CASSQDVTYGAGMNNSPLHF,TGCGCCAGCAGCCAAGATGTAACGTACGGGGCGGGAATGAATAATTCACCCCTCCACTTT
TRBJ1-5,TRBV4-1,NA,TRBD1,CASSPRDRGNQPQHF,TGCGCCAGCAGCCCCCGGGACAGGGGCAATCAGCCCCAGCATTTT
TRBJ1-5,TRBV30,NA,NA,CAWSEGGNQPQHF,TGTGCCTGGAGTGAGGGGGGCAATCAGCCCCAGCATTTT
TRBJ2-7,TRBV6-1,few,NA,CASSEFNGAYEQYF,TGTGCCAGCAGTGAATTTAATGGGGCGTACGAGCAGTACTTC